This is a list of T cell receptor beta chains from one sample in a study of blood T cell repertoires in COVID-19. Generated by immunoSEQ multiplex PCR, the TCRdb table keeps only in-frame clones and is missing some. The data contain over 35,000 clones, 60% to 85% of them singletons. The sample comprised peripheral blood. The receptor set was obtained from a man aged 60 to 75 with active COVID-19. The CDR3 runs from the conserved cysteine through the conserved F or W. Fields, in order: V gene, J gene, D gene, clone size, CDR3 protein, CDR3 DNA. A D gene is named only where the DNA matches it firmly. Expanded clones are given a class, and other clones once, few, many or no size at all.

>TRBV19|TRBJ1-6|.|.
CASSIGEVSGTSPLHF
TGTGCCAGTAGTATAGGGGAGGTGTCGGGGACTTCACCCCTCCACTTT
>TRBV20-1|TRBJ2-1|TRBD1|.
CSAGQGNEQFF
TGCAGTGCTGGACAGGGGAATGAGCAGTTCTTC
>TRBV29-1|TRBJ2-3|TRBD2|.
CSPRLGSGGPDTQYF
TGCAGCCCCCGTTTGGGGAGCGGGGGCCCAGATACGCAGTATTTT
>TRBV2|TRBJ2-3|TRBD2|.
CASIRDYLTDTQYF
TGTGCCAGCATCCGGGACTACCTCACAGATACGCAGTATTTT
>TRBV7-9|TRBJ1-1|TRBD1|.
CASSLGGAGTEAFF
TGTGCCAGCAGCCTAGGGGGCGCAGGGACTGAAGCTTTCTTT
>TRBV6-6|TRBJ2-1|TRBD2|.
CASSYHAGGPVEQFF
TGTGCCAGCAGTTACCACGCGGGAGGGCCGGTAGAGCAGTTCTTC
>TRBV7-9|TRBJ1-2|TRBD1|few
CASRPTGTGNGYTF
TGTGCCAGCAGGCCTACCGGGACAGGGAATGGCTACACCTTC
>TRBV24-1|TRBJ2-5|.|.
CATSDSGTDQETQYF
TGTGCCACCAGTGATTCCGGGACTGATCAAGAGACCCAGTACTTC
>TRBV20-1|TRBJ1-3|.|.
CSGVSGNTIYF
TGCAGTGGAGTTTCCGGAAACACCATATATTTT
>TRBV10-3|TRBJ1-3|.|few
CAISDLTGFGNTIYF
TGTGCCATCAGTGACCTAACAGGGTTCGGAAACACCATATATTTT
>TRBV30|TRBJ2-2|.|.
CAWSLWGSTGELFF
TGTGCCTGGAGTCTTTGGGGCTCCACCGGGGAGCTGTTTTTT
>TRBV28|TRBJ2-7|TRBD1|.
CASRGTATPYEQYF
TGTGCCAGCAGGGGGACAGCGACCCCCTACGAGCAGTACTTC